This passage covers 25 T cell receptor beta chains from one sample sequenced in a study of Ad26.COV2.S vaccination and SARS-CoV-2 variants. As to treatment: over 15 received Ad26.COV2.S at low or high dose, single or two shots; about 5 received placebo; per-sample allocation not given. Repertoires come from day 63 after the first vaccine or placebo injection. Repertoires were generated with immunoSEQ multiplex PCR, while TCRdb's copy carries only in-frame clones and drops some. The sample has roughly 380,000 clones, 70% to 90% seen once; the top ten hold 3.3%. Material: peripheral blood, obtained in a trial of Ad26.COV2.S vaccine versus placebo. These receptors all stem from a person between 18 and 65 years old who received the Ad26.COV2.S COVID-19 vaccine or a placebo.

The CDR3 spells CASSLRPGGGRLSYEQYF. CDR3 sequence (DNA): TGTGCCAGCAGCTTACGCCCTGGGGGGGGCCGACTCTCCTACGAGCAGTACTTC. The chain combines TRBV7-8 with TRBJ2-7; possible D gene TRBD2, 7 bases. V lost 2 bases and J 0 bases, leaving 20 bases between the germline ends. Germline V gives CDR1 SGHVS, CDR2 FQNEAQ. This CDR3 spans 18 amino acids.

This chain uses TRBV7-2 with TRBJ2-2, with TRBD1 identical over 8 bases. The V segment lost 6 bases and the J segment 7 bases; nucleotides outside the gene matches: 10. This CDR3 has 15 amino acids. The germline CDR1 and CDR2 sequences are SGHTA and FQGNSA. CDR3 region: CASRPQGAAGGELFF. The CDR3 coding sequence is TGTGCCAGCAGACCGCAGGGGGCGGCGGGCGGGGAGCTGTTTTTT.

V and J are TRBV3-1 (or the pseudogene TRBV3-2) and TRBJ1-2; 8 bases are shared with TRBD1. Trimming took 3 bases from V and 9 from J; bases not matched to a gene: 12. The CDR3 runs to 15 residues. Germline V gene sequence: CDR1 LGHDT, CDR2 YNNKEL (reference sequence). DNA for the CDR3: TGTGCCAGCAGCCACTATAATAGACAGGGGCTACGCTACACCTTC. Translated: CASSHYNRQGLRYTF.

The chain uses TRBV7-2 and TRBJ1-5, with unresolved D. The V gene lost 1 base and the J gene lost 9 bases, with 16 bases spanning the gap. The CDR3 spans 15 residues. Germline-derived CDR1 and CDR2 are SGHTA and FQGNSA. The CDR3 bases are TGTGCCAGCAGCTTAGACAGCGCCCCGGTTTGGCCCCAGCATTTT. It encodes CASSLDSAPVWPQHF. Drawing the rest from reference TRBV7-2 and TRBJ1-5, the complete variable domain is GAGVSQSPSNKVTEKGKDVELRCDPISGHTALYWYRQSLGQGLEFLIYFQGNSAPDKSGLPSDRFSAERTGGSVSTLTIQRTQQEDSAVYLCASSLDSAPVWPQHFGDGTRLSIL.

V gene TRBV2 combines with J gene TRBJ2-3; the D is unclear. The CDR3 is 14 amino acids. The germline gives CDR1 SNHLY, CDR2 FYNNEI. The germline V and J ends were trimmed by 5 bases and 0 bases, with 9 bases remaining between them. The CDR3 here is CASSRRSSTDTQYF. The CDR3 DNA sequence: TGTGCCAGCAGTAGACGGTCTAGCACAGATACGCAGTATTTT. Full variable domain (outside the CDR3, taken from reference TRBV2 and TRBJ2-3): EPEVTQTPSHQVTQMGQEVILRCVPISNHLYFYWYRQILGQKVEFLVSFYNNEISEKSEIFDDQFSVERPDGSNFTLKIRSTKLEDSAMYFCASSRRSSTDTQYFGPGTRLTVL.

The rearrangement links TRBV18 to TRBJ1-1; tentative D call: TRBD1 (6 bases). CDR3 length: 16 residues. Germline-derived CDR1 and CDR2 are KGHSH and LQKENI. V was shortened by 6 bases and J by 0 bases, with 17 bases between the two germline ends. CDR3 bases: TGTGCCAGCTCCCCCCTATTAGGACAGATGAACACTGAAGCTTTCTTT. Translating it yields CASSPLLGQMNTEAFF.

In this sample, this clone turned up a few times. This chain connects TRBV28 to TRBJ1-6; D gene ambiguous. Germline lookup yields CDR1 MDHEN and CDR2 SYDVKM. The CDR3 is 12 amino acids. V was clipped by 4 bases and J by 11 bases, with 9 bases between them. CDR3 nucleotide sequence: TGTGCCAGCAGTTCCAGCTTGCCACCCCTCCACTTT. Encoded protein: CASSSSLPPLHF.

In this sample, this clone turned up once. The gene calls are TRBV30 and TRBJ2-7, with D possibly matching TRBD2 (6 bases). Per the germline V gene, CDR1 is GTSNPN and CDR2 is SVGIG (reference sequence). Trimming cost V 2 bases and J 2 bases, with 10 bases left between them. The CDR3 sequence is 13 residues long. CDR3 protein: CAWSPGRAYEQYF. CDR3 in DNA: TGTGCCTGGAGTCCCGGGAGAGCCTACGAGCAGTACTTC.

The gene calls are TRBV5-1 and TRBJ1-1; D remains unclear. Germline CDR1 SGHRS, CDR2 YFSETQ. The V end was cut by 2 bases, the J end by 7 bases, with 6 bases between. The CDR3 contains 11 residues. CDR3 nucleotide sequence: TGCGCCAGCAGCTTCGGGGATGAAGCTTTCTTT. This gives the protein CASSFGDEAFF.

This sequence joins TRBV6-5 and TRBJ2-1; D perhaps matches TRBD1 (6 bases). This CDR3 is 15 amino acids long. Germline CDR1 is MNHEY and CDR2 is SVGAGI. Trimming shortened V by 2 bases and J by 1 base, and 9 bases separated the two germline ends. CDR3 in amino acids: CASSYRGNSYNEQFF. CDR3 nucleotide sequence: TGTGCCAGCAGTTACAGGGGGAATTCCTACAATGAGCAGTTCTTC.

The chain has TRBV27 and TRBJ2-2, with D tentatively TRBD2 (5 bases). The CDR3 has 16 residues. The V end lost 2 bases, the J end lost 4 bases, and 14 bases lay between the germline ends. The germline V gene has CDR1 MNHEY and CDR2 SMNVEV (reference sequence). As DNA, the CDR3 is TGTGCCAGCAGTTTAAACTCTCGGGATGGCACCGGGGAGCTGTTTTTT. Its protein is CASSLNSRDGTGELFF.

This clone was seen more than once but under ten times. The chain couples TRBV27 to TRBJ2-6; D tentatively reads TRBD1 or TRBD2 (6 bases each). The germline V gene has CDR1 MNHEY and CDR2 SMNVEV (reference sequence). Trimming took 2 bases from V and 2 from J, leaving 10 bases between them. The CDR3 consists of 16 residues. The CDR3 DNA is TGTGCCAGCAGTTTAAGGGGGGTGACTGGGGCCAACGTCCTGACTTTC. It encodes CASSLRGVTGANVLTF.

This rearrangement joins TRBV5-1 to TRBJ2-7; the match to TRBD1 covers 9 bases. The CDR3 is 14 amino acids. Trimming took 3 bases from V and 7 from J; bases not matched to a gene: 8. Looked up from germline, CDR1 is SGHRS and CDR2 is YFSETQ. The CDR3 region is CASSYDRGEWEQYF. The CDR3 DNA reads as TGCGCCAGCAGCTACGACAGGGGGGAGTGGGAGCAGTACTTC.

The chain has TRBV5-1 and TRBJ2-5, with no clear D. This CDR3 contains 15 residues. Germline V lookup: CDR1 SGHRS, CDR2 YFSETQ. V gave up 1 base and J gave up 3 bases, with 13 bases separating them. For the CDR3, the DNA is TGCGCCAGCAGCTTGATGTTCGGGTCGGAAGAGACCCAGTACTTC. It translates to CASSLMFGSEETQYF.

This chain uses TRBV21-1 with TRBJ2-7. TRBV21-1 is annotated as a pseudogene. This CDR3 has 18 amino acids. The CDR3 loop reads CASSKYGAASHCAYEQYF. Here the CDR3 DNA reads TGTGCCAGCAGCAAGTACGGGGCGGCTTCCCATTGTGCCTACGAGCAGTACTTC.

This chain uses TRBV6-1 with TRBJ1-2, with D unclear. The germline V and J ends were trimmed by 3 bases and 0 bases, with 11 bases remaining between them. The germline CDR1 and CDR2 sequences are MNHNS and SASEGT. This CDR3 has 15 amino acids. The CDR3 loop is CASSEIGLANYGYTF. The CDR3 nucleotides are TGTGCCAGCAGTGAGATTGGGCTAGCTAACTATGGCTACACCTTC.

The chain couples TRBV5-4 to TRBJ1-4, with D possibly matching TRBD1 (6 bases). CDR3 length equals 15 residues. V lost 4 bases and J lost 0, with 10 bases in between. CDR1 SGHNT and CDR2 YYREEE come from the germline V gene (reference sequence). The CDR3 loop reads CASSAAGATNEKLFF. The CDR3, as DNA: TGTGCCAGCAGCGCAGCAGGGGCAACTAATGAAAAACTGTTTTTT.

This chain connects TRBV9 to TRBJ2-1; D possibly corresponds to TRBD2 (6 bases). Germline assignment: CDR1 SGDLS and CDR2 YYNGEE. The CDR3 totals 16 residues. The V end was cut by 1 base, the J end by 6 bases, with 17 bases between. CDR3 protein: CASSVRSSMGGNEQFF. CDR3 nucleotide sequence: TGTGCCAGCAGCGTAAGGTCCTCCATGGGGGGCAATGAGCAGTTCTTC.

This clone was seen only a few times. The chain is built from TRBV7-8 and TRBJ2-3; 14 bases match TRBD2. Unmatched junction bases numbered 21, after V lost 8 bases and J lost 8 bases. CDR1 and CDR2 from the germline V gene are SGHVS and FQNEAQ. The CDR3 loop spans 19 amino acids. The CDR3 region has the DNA TGTGCCAGCCGTCTGAGATTACATCGACTAGCGGGGGGGCCGAGTACGCAGTATTTT. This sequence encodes CASRLRLHRLAGGPSTQYF.

In nucleotides, the CDR3 is TGTGCCAGCAGCCATCCGAACACGGGGATTGCAGATACGCAGTATTTT. Encoded protein: CASSHPNTGIADTQYF. This chain uses TRBV6-2 or TRBV6-3 with TRBJ2-3; D possibly corresponds to TRBD2 (5 bases). Germline lookup yields CDR1 MNHEY and CDR2 SVGEGT. V shed 6 bases and J shed 4 bases, with 20 bases lying between them. The CDR3 spans 16 residues.

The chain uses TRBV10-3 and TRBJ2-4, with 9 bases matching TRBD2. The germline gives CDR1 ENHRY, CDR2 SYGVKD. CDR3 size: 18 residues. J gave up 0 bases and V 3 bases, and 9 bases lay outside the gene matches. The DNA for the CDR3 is TGTGCCATCAGTGAACTTTTTAGCGGGAGAGGAGCCAAAAACATTCAGTACTTC. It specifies CAISELFSGRGAKNIQYF.

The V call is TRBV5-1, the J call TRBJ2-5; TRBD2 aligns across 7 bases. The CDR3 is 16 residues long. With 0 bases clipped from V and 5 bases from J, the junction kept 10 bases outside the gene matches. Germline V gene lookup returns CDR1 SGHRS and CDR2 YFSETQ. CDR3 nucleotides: TGCGCCAGCAGCTTGGATCTGGGGGGGTCGCGGGAGACCCAGTACTTC. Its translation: CASSLDLGGSRETQYF.

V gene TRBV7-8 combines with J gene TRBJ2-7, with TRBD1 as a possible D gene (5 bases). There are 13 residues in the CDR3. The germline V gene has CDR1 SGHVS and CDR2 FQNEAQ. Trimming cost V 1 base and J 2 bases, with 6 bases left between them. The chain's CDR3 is CASSLDRTYEQYF. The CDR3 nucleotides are TGTGCCAGCAGCTTAGACAGGACCTACGAGCAGTACTTC.

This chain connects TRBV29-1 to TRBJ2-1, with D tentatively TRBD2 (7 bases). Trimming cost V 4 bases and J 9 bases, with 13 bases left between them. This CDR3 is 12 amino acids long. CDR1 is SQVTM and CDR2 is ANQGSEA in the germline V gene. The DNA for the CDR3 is TGCAGCGTTGTATCTGGGGGGGCTGAGCAGTTCTTC. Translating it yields CSVVSGGAEQFF.

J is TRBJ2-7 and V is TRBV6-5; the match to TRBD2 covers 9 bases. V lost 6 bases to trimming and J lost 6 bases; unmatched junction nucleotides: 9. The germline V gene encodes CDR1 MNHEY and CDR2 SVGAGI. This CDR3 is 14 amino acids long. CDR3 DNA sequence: TGTGCCAGCAGAGTACTAGCGGGCCCTCGCGAGCAGTACTTC. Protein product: CASRVLAGPREQYF.